Shown below are 7 T cell receptor beta chains from a single sample sequenced in a study of cytomegalovirus exposure and HLA in healthy donors. Assay used: immunoSEQ multiplex PCR; TCRdb lists only in-frame clones, some missing. The sample lists roughly 130,000 clones; about 90% were seen once. Specimen: PBMCs. The receptors derive from a man under 40 in good health and CMV-seronegative.

The gene calls are TRBV7-9 and TRBJ2-7; D remains ambiguous. CDR1 is SEHNR, CDR2 FQNEAQ, per germline (reference sequence). There are 12 residues in the CDR3. Deletions cut 6 bases from V and 3 bases from J, with 9 bases between. This CDR3 is CASSPSYYEQYF. The CDR3 DNA reads as TGTGCCAGCAGTCCCAGTTACTACGAGCAGTACTTC.

The chain is built from TRBV5-8 and TRBJ2-2; no reliable D call. The CDR3 has 16 amino acids. Trimming removed 0 bases at V and 2 bases at J, with 11 bases between. Germline CDR1 and CDR2: SGHTS and YDEGEE. This CDR3 is CASSLANRINTGELFF. CDR3 nucleotide sequence: TGTGCCAGCAGCTTGGCAAACAGAATTAACACCGGGGAGCTGTTTTTT.

The chain's CDR3 is CASSRGSSGGRADTQYF. The CDR3 bases are TGTGCCAGCAGCCGAGGGAGTAGCGGGGGTCGAGCAGATACGCAGTATTTT. This rearrangement joins TRBV5-5 to TRBJ2-3; 9 bases agree with TRBD2. Germline CDR1 SGHKS, CDR2 YYEKEE (reference sequence). The CDR3 sequence is 17 residues long. V lost 4 bases and J lost 4; bases outside the gene matches: 13.

A note on this clone: Other DNA sequences within the sample encode an identical CDR3. The V gene is TRBV6-5, the J gene TRBJ1-5, with 8 bases lining up with TRBD1. Looked up from germline, CDR1 is MNHEY and CDR2 is SVGAGI. The CDR3 runs to 15 residues. V shed 0 bases and J 6 bases; nucleotides not matched to a gene: 4. The CDR3 DNA follows: TGTGCCAGCAGTTACTCCGGACAGGGTAGTCAGCCCCAGCATTTT. It specifies CASSYSGQGSQPQHF.

The V call is TRBV6-5, the J call TRBJ2-5; 7 nucleotides line up with TRBD1. J gave up 2 bases and V 2 bases, and 2 bases lay outside the gene matches. Per the germline V gene, CDR1 is MNHEY and CDR2 is SVGAGI. The CDR3 is 14 residues long. The CDR3 coding sequence is TGTGCCAGCAGTTACGGGACAGCGCAAGAGACCCAGTACTTC. Its translation: CASSYGTAQETQYF.

This chain connects TRBV15 to TRBJ2-1; D possibly corresponds to TRBD1 (5 bases). Germline V gene data show CDR1 as LNHNV and CDR2 as YYDKDF (reference sequence). This CDR3 is built from 16 residues. V lost 0 bases, J lost 8 bases, and 17 bases lay in between. The CDR3 loop reads CATSRDTGPNWDEQFF. In DNA form, the CDR3 reads TGTGCCACCAGCAGAGACACAGGACCGAACTGGGATGAGCAGTTCTTC.

The chain carries TRBV27 and TRBJ1-5; D unresolved. The germline V gene encodes CDR1 MNHEY and CDR2 SMNVEV (reference sequence). V shed 5 bases and J shed 0 bases, with 8 bases lying between them. This CDR3 has 14 amino acids. CDR3 nucleotide sequence: TGTGCCAGCAGTAGAGGATATAGCAATCAGCCCCAGCATTTT. Translating it yields CASSRGYSNQPQHF.